This T cell receptor beta chain was recovered during a study of blood T cell repertoires in COVID-19. Study summary: From the United States, Italy and Spain came samples of acute and convalescent COVID-19. Nucleic acid was either cDNA or gDNA, and it came from T cells, B-cell-depleted T cells, or PBMCs.

In the authors' methods: Nucleated cell counts were estimated from reference gene primer amplification. Repertoires were generated with immunoSEQ multiplex PCR, while TCRdb's copy carries only in-frame clones and drops some. The D gene and trimming were derived from the DNA, and the V and J assignments and clone size from that table. The sample lists 150,000 to 200,000 clones; 88% were seen once. V lost 5 bases and J lost 0; bases outside the gene matches: 15. The CDR3 length is 20 residues. The V gene's germline CDR1 is SGHVS and CDR2 FQNEAQ. J is TRBJ2-6 and V is TRBV7-8; 8 bases are a match to TRBD1. The sequencing sample was made of peripheral blood. The receptor was derived from a human donor in a cohort sampled during active COVID-19. DNA for the CDR3: TGTGCCAGCAGCCGAGACAGGGGCGCAGGACTGAGCTCTGGGGCCAACGTCCTGACTTTC. It yields the protein CASSRDRGAGLSSGANVLTF.